Each of the 22 T cell receptor beta chains below was sequenced from the same sample in a study of blood T cell repertoires in COVID-19. TCRdb keeps only in-frame clones here, not all; method: immunoSEQ multiplex PCR. Of 92,000 or so clones listed, roughly 78% are singletons. The specimen was peripheral blood. These receptors all stem from a woman over 75 with acute or convalescent COVID-19.

This rearrangement joins TRBV19 to TRBJ1-6; tentative D call: TRBD1 (5 bases). Trimming stripped 4 bases from V and 9 bases from J, with 10 bases between. This CDR3 contains 13 residues. The germline V gene encodes CDR1 LNHDA and CDR2 SQIVND (reference sequence). The CDR3 sequence is CASSTGIRSPLHF. CDR3 bases: TGTGCCAGTAGTACAGGGATTCGTTCACCCCTCCACTTT. Based on the CDR3 plus reference TRBV19 and TRBJ1-6, the full variable domain is DGGITQSPKYLFRKEGQNVTLSCEQNLNHDAMYWYRQDPGQGLRLIYYSQIVNDFQKGDIAEGYSVSREKKESFPLTVTSAQKNPTAFYLCASSTGIRSPLHFGNGTRLTVT.

The rearrangement links TRBV6-5 to TRBJ2-7; weak D call: TRBD2 (6 bases). V lost 4 bases and J lost 6, with 10 bases in between. This CDR3 has 12 residues. The germline gives CDR1 MNHEY, CDR2 SVGAGI. CDR3 sequence: CASSSAGGEQYF. In DNA form, the CDR3 reads TGTGCCAGCAGTTCGGCCGGGGGCGAGCAGTACTTC.

The CDR3 DNA sequence: TGCGCCAGCAGCCCGACGCCGGGACTAGCGAGCTCCTACAATGAGCAGTTCTTC. Translation gives CASSPTPGLASSYNEQFF. The V gene is TRBV4-1, the J gene TRBJ2-1; 10 bases are a match to TRBD2. This CDR3 region has 18 residues. Trimming removed 4 bases from V and 0 bases from J; junction bases left unmatched: 9. Germline CDR1 and CDR2: MGHRA and YSYEKL.

This chain links TRBV6-6 with TRBJ2-7; 7 bases align to TRBD1. J gave up 0 bases and V 6 bases, and 5 bases lay outside the gene matches. The CDR3 has 14 residues. Germline V gene sequence: CDR1 MNHNY, CDR2 SVGAGI (reference sequence). CDR3 coding DNA: TGTGCCAGCAGGAATACAGGGGACTCCTACGAGCAGTACTTC. It is translated as CASRNTGDSYEQYF.

This clone has more than one count but fewer than ten. This chain links TRBV18 with TRBJ2-2, with 12 nucleotides matching TRBD1. The CDR3 loop spans 18 amino acids. In germline, CDR1 is KGHSH, CDR2 LQKENI. V dropped 2 bases and J dropped 1; count of bases not matched to a gene: 5. The CDR3 loop reads CASSPRGTGGLNTGELFF. CDR3 DNA sequence: TGTGCCAGCTCACCAAGAGGGACAGGGGGCCTGAACACCGGGGAGCTGTTTTTT.

This clone was recorded only once. The chain carries TRBV6-1 and TRBJ2-1; D might be TRBD1 (6 bases). Trimming removed 4 bases from V and 8 bases from J, with 21 bases in between. Germline V gene sequence: CDR1 MNHNS, CDR2 SASEGT. The CDR3 has 16 residues. The CDR3 coding sequence is TGTGCCAGCAGTGGAGCAGGGACCCAGGGGTTGTATGAGCAGTTCTTC. As protein: CASSGAGTQGLYEQFF.

This clone was counted only a few times. The genes are TRBV30 and TRBJ2-5; the match to TRBD1 covers 7 bases. The CDR3 has 13 amino acids. Germline-derived CDR1 and CDR2 are GTSNPN and SVGIG (reference sequence). V trimming: 5 bases; J trimming: 5 bases; junction bases outside the gene matches: 8. The CDR3 loop is CAWGRQGLETQYF. As DNA, the CDR3 is TGTGCCTGGGGTCGACAGGGTTTGGAGACCCAGTACTTC.

The gene calls are TRBV20-1 and TRBJ2-5; no clear D gene. Germline V gene lookup returns CDR1 DFQATT and CDR2 SNEGSKA (reference sequence). The length of the CDR3 is 11 residues. The V and J ends lost 6 bases and 5 bases respectively, with 10 bases between them. In DNA, the CDR3 is TGCAGTGCCGCCGGGTACGAGACCCAGTACTTC. Translation gives CSAAGYETQYF.

The chain links TRBV28 to TRBJ1-2; TRBD1 matches at 7 bases. The ends lost 4 bases at V and 2 bases at J; junction bases unmatched: 7. Germline values: CDR1 MDHEN, CDR2 SYDVKM. The CDR3 is 15 residues long. CDR3 DNA: TGTGCCAGCAGTTCCGGACAGGAGGGGAACTATGGCTACACCTTC. It yields the protein CASSSGQEGNYGYTF.

The chain links TRBV7-2 to TRBJ2-1, with D possibly TRBD2 on 7 matching bases. Trimming removed 5 bases from V and 6 bases from J, with 17 bases in between. Germline loops: CDR1 SGHTA, CDR2 FQGNSA. The CDR3 has 15 amino acids. CDR3 bases: TGTGCCAGCAGCCGGAACGGGGGGCCATCCAATGAGCAGTTCTTC. Translation gives CASSRNGGPSNEQFF. Full variable domain (remainder filled in from reference TRBV7-2 and TRBJ2-1): GAGVSQSPSNKVTEKGKDVELRCDPISGHTALYWYRQSLGQGLEFLIYFQGNSAPDKSGLPSDRFSAERTGGSVSTLTIQRTQQEDSAVYLCASSRNGGPSNEQFFGPGTRLTVL.

The rearrangement uses TRBV4-1 and TRBJ2-7; TRBD2 agrees at 10 bases. Trimming cost V 6 bases and J 6 bases; bases outside gene matches: 8. CDR3 length: 14 amino acids. The germline gives CDR1 MGHRA, CDR2 YSYEKL. For the CDR3, the DNA is TGCGCCAGCAGTCGACTAGCGGGTATTTCCGAGCAGTACTTC. The encoded protein is CASSRLAGISEQYF.

This clone occurred many times. The V call is TRBV30, the J call TRBJ1-6; D is ambiguous. Trimming cost V 2 bases and J 8 bases, with 10 bases left between them. There are 13 residues in the CDR3. Germline CDR1 reads GTSNPN; CDR2 reads SVGIG (reference sequence). As DNA, the CDR3 is TGTGCCTGGAGTCGTAGCCGGGATTCACCCCTCCACTTT. This codes for CAWSRSRDSPLHF. The variable domain in full, completed from reference TRBV30 and TRBJ1-6, reads SQTIHQWPATLVQPVGSPLSLECTVEGTSNPNLYWYRQAAGRGLQLLFYSVGIGQISSEVPQNLSASRPQDRQFILSSKKLLLSDSGFYLCAWSRSRDSPLHFGNGTRLTVT.

This chain joins TRBV6-5 and TRBJ1-2; D unresolved. The germline V gene encodes CDR1 MNHEY and CDR2 SVGAGI. CDR3 length equals 12 residues. With 5 bases removed from V and 0 bases from J, the gap between germline ends came to 4 bases. In nucleotides, the CDR3 is TGTGCCAGCAGTAACACTAACTATGGCTACACCTTC. Amino acids: CASSNTNYGYTF.

In this sample, this clone turned up once. Other DNA sequences from this sample encode an identical CDR3 as well. The chain employs TRBV7-2 and TRBJ1-5; D gene unclear. Germline V gene sequence: CDR1 SGHTA, CDR2 FQGNSA. This CDR3 has 15 amino acids. Trimming stripped 0 bases from V and 4 bases from J, with 10 bases between. In nucleotides, the CDR3 is TGTGCCAGCAGCTTAGCATCGCAGAATAATCAGCCCCAGCATTTT. This translates into CASSLASQNNQPQHF. The full variable domain, its missing parts supplied by reference TRBV7-2 and TRBJ1-5, is GAGVSQSPSNKVTEKGKDVELRCDPISGHTALYWYRQSLGQGLEFLIYFQGNSAPDKSGLPSDRFSAERTGGSVSTLTIQRTQQEDSAVYLCASSLASQNNQPQHFGDGTRLSIL.

This chain links TRBV6-2 or TRBV6-3 with TRBJ1-1; TRBD1 aligns across 7 bases. Germline V lookup: CDR1 MNHEY, CDR2 SVGEGT. J gave up 5 bases and V 5 bases, and 11 bases lay outside the gene matches. The CDR3 is 15 amino acids. CDR3 sequence (DNA): TGTGCCAGCAGTATCCTGGCAGGGACAGCAACTGAAGCTTTCTTT. Protein: CASSILAGTATEAFF.

This clone has a handful of counts. The chain couples TRBV7-2 to TRBJ1-1, with 9 bases matching TRBD1. The CDR3 loop spans 14 amino acids. V was pared by 5 bases and J by 2 bases, with 3 bases of the junction left unmatched. Germline values: CDR1 SGHTA, CDR2 FQGNSA. CDR3: CASSRTGENTEAFF. In DNA form, the CDR3 reads TGTGCCAGCAGCCGGACAGGGGAAAACACTGAAGCTTTCTTT.

The chain has TRBV5-4 and TRBJ2-5, with D maybe TRBD1 (6 bases). The CDR3 has 15 residues. The V end lost 3 bases, the J end lost 0 bases, and 12 bases lay between the germline ends. Germline CDR1 and CDR2: SGHNT and YYREEE (reference sequence). The CDR3 loop is CASSSLQGYQETQYF. The CDR3 region has the DNA TGTGCCAGCAGCTCACTACAGGGATACCAAGAGACCCAGTACTTC.

V gene TRBV7-6 combines with J gene TRBJ1-4, with 9 nucleotides matching TRBD1. J gave up 10 bases and V 4 bases, and 7 bases lay outside the gene matches. The CDR3 has 14 amino acids. CDR1 is SGHVS and CDR2 is FNYEAQ in the germline V gene. CDR3 region: CASSSVPGQGKLFF. The CDR3 DNA follows: TGTGCCAGCAGCTCGGTCCCGGGACAGGGAAAACTGTTTTTT.

The chain joins TRBV14 to TRBJ1-2; 7 nucleotides agree with TRBD1. This CDR3 is built from 13 residues. Germline CDR1 and CDR2: SGHDN and FVKESK. J lost 7 bases, V lost 4 bases, and 6 bases had no gene match. CDR3 in amino acids: CASSRYRGGGYTF. CDR3 DNA: TGTGCCAGCAGCCGATACAGGGGAGGTGGCTACACCTTC.

This clone appeared once. The rearrangement joins TRBV3-1 (or the pseudogene TRBV3-2) to TRBJ2-5; TRBD2 matches at 11 bases. The J segment lost 6 bases and the V segment lost 1 base, leaving 7 bases of the junction unmatched. Germline V CDR1 and CDR2: LGHDT, YNNKEL (reference sequence). The CDR3 contains 16 residues. The CDR3 DNA follows: TGTGCCAGCAGCCAAGGTAGAGGGACTAGCGGAAAGACCCAGTACTTC. This encodes CASSQGRGTSGKTQYF.

This rearrangement joins TRBV3-1 (or the pseudogene TRBV3-2) to TRBJ1-3; possibly TRBD1 for D (6 bases). This CDR3 contains 15 residues. The V end lost 5 bases, the J end lost 6 bases, and 17 bases lay between the germline ends. CDR1 and CDR2 (germline): LGHDT, YNNKEL (reference sequence). The CDR3 reads CASSSDSWAENTIYF. CDR3 nucleotides: TGTGCCAGCAGCTCGGACAGTTGGGCTGAAAACACCATATATTTT.

This sequence joins TRBV7-9 and TRBJ1-1; D is unresolved. V gave up 5 bases and J gave up 4 bases, with 17 bases separating them. Per the germline V gene, CDR1 is SEHNR and CDR2 is FQNEAQ (reference sequence). The CDR3 totals 15 residues. The CDR3 DNA reads as TGTGCCAGCAGCCTGGCCGCGACTTCTCTCACTGAAGCTTTCTTT. Translation: CASSLAATSLTEAFF.